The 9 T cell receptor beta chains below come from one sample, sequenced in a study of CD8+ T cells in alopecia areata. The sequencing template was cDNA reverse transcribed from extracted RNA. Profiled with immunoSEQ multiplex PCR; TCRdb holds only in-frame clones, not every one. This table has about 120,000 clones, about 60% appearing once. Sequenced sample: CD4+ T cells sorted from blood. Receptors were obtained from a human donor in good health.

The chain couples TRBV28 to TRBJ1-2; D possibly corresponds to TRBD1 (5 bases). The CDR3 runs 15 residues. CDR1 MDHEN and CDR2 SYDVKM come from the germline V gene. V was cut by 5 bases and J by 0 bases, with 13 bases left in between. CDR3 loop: CASSDSGWANYGYTF. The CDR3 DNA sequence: TGTGCCAGCAGTGACTCAGGGTGGGCTAACTATGGCTACACCTTC.

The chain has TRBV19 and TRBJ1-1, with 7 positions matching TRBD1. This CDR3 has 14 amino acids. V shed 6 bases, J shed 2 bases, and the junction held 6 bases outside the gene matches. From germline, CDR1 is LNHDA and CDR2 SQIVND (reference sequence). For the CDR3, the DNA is TGTGCCAGTAGCTCGCAGGGGGGAAACACTGAAGCTTTCTTT. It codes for CASSSQGGNTEAFF.

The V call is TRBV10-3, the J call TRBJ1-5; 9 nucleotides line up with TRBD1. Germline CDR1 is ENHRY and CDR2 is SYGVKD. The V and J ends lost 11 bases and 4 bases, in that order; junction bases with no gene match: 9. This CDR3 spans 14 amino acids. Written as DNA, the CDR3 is TGTGCCTCTATGGACAGGGGTAATAATCAGCCCCAGCATTTT. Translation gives CASMDRGNNQPQHF.

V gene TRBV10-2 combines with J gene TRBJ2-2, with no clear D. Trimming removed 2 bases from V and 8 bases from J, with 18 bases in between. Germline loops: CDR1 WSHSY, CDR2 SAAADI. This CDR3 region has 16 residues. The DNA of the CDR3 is TGCGCCAGCAGTGAGATAGGGCGCCGGGCCAGGGGGGAGCTGTTTTTT. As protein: CASSEIGRRARGELFF.

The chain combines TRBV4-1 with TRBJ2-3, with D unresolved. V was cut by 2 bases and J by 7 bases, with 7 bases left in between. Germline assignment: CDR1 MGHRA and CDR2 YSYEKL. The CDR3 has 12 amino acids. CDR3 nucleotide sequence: TGCGCCAGCAGCCAACTAGGTTATACGCAGTATTTT. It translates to CASSQLGYTQYF.

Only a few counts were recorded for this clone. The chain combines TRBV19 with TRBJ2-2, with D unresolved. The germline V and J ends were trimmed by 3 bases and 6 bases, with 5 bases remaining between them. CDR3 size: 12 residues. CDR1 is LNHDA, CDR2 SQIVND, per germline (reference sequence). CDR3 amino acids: CASSIDPGELFF. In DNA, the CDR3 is TGTGCCAGTAGTATTGATCCCGGGGAGCTGTTTTTT.

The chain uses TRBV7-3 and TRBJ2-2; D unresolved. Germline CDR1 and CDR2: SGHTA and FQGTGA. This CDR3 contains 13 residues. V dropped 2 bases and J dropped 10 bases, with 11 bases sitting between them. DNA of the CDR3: TGTGCCAGCAGCTTATCGCAAGTTGAGGAGCTGTTTTTT. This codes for CASSLSQVEELFF.

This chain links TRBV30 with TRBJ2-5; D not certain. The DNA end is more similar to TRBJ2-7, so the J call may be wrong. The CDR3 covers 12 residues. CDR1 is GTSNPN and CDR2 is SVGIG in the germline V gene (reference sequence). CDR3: CAWSGTAYEQYF. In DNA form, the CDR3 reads TGTGCCTGGAGTGGAACAGCCTACGAGCAGTACTTC.

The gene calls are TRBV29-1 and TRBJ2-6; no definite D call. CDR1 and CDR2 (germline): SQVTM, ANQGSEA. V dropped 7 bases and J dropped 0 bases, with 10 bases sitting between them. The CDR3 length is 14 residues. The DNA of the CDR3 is TGCAGCGCCACGTTAGTCTCTGGGGCCAACGTCCTGACTTTC. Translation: CSATLVSGANVLTF.